The present T cell receptor (beta chain) was sequenced within a study of T cell responses to AZD1222 COVID-19 vaccine. Assay: immunoSEQ multiplex PCR; the TCRdb copy retains only in-frame clones and omits some. This repertoire shows roughly 190,000 clones, approximately 94% found once; its top ten account for around 3.6%. V was clipped by 6 bases and J by 5 bases; unmatched bases: 11. The germline V gene has CDR1 SGHKS and CDR2 YYEKEE (reference sequence). The length of the CDR3 is 16 residues. The source material was peripheral blood, sampled 28 days after the second dose of the MenACWY control vaccine. The origin of this receptor is an adult who received the MenACWY meningococcal vaccine as a control. The chain employs TRBV5-5 and TRBJ2-3; 11 bases map to TRBD2. CDR3 protein: CASTFTSGGLGDTQYF. For the CDR3, the DNA is TGTGCCAGCACCTTTACTAGCGGGGGCCTCGGAGATACGCAGTATTTT.